One sample yielded the 25 T cell receptor beta chains listed below, sequenced in a study of neurological immune-mediated disorders. Each CDR3 protein gets one entry after TCRdb re-called the 5' RACE reads with MiXCR. Among tens of thousands of distinct CDR3 sequences listed, over 12% were seen once. Sequencing input: PBMCs. These receptor sequences come from a woman in her fifties or sixties in good health.

This clonotype was detected many times. The V call is TRBV20-1, the J call TRBJ2-7; a weak D match, TRBD1 (6 bases). V lost 2 bases to trimming and J lost 4 bases, with 18 bases between them. The CDR3 consists of 15 residues. The germline V gene encodes CDR1 DFQATT and CDR2 SNEGSKA (reference sequence). CDR3 in amino acids: CSARPTRDTSYEQYF. CDR3 DNA sequence: TGCAGTGCTAGACCAACCCGGGACACCTCGTACGAGCAGTACTTC.

This clonotype was observed many times. This chain uses TRBV20-1 with TRBJ2-7; D uncertain. This CDR3 comprises 12 residues. V gave up 2 bases and J gave up 3 bases, with 8 bases separating them. Germline V gene data show CDR1 as DFQATT and CDR2 as SNEGSKA (reference sequence). CDR3 region: CSARRQSYEQYF. The CDR3 region has the DNA TGCAGTGCTAGAAGGCAAAGCTACGAGCAGTACTTC.

This clonotype was seen just once. The V and J genes are TRBV7-8 and TRBJ2-2, with 9 bases lining up with TRBD2. Germline loops: CDR1 SGHVS, CDR2 FQNEAQ. This CDR3 is built from 16 residues. Trimming cost V 5 bases and J 10 bases; bases outside gene matches: 14. CDR3 coding DNA: TGTGCCAGCAGCCCCAGGGCTAGCGGGAACACCAAGGAGCTGTTTTTT. The encoded protein is CASSPRASGNTKELFF.

This clonotype showed up many times. In DNA, the CDR3 is TGCGCCAGCAGCCACGGGACGGCGAACTATGGCTACACCTTC. It is translated as CASSHGTANYGYTF. This sequence joins TRBV5-1 and TRBJ1-2; TRBD1 is a possible D gene (5 bases). CDR3 length equals 14 residues. The ends were cut back, 4 bases at V and 2 bases at J, with 12 bases in the middle. Germline-derived CDR1 and CDR2 are SGHRS and YFSETQ. Full variable domain (rest looked up from reference TRBV5-1 and TRBJ1-2): KAGVTQTPRYLIKTRGQQVTLSCSPISGHRSVSWYQQTPGQGLQFLFEYFSETQRNKGNFPGRFSGRQFSNSRSEMNVSTLELGDSALYLCASSHGTANYGYTFGSGTRLTVV.

This clonotype was counted ten times or more. The V gene is TRBV4-2, the J gene TRBJ2-7; D gene unclear. V was pared by 1 base and J by 4 bases, with 8 bases between. This CDR3 comprises 13 residues. Per germline, CDR1 LGHNA and CDR2 YNFKEQ. CDR3 DNA sequence: TGTGCCAGCAGCCAAGGGTCGGAATACGAGCAGTACTTC. It is translated as CASSQGSEYEQYF.

The sample holds many counts of this clonotype. The V call is TRBV6-5, the J call TRBJ2-6; D gene unclear. CDR1 MNHEY and CDR2 SVGAGI come from the germline V gene. This CDR3 is 17 amino acids long. Trimming took 6 bases from V and 0 from J, leaving 15 bases between them. CDR3 DNA: TGTGCCAGCAGACCGACTGGCACACCCTCTGGGGCCAACGTCCTGACTTTC. Encoded protein: CASRPTGTPSGANVLTF.

This clonotype was observed at least ten times. This chain links TRBV7-3 with TRBJ2-5, with TRBD1 matching 8 bases. The CDR3 loop spans 14 amino acids. Germline CDR1 reads SGHTA; CDR2 reads FQGTGA. J gave up 5 bases and V 5 bases, and 7 bases lay outside the gene matches. Here the CDR3 DNA reads TGTGCCAGCAGCGCGGCAGGGGGCAAGGAGACCCAGTACTTC. Translated, it gives CASSAAGGKETQYF.

This clonotype showed up many times. The chain couples TRBV11-3 to TRBJ1-1; tentatively, D is TRBD1 (5 bases). Germline lookup yields CDR1 SGHNT and CDR2 YENEEA. Trimming took 5 bases from V and 8 from J, leaving 18 bases between them. CDR3 size: 14 residues. CDR3 protein: CASSPSRNRIEAFF. The CDR3 nucleotides are TGTGCCAGCAGCCCCTCCCGGAACAGGATAGAAGCTTTCTTT.

This clonotype was detected many times. The chain carries TRBV5-1 and TRBJ1-6, with TRBD1 matching 9 bases. Germline assignment: CDR1 SGHRS and CDR2 YFSETQ. CDR3 length equals 15 residues. V was clipped by 4 bases and J by 4 bases; unmatched bases: 3. The CDR3 nucleotides read TGCGCCAGCAGCCTAGGACAGGGGTATAATTCACCCCTCCACTTT. Protein: CASSLGQGYNSPLHF.

This clonotype was counted at least ten times. The chain combines TRBV7-2 with TRBJ2-7; 11 nucleotides align to TRBD2. The CDR3 spans 16 residues. With 1 base clipped from V and 5 bases from J, the junction kept 7 bases outside the gene matches. From germline, CDR1 is SGHTA and CDR2 FQGNSA. CDR3 nucleotide sequence: TGTGCCAGCAGCTTAGGCTATAGCGGGGGGGTCGACGAGCAGTACTTC. This sequence encodes CASSLGYSGGVDEQYF.

About this clonotype: A read error may explain this, as a much larger clone is one base away. V gene TRBV5-6 combines with J gene TRBJ2-7; 12 bases match TRBD1. The germline CDR1 and CDR2 sequences are SGHDT and YYEEEE. The CDR3 loop spans 18 amino acids. V lost 5 bases to trimming and J lost 5 bases; unmatched junction nucleotides: 17. This CDR3 reads CASRGGTGGLCYFHEQYF. The DNA of the CDR3 is TGTGCCAGCAGAGGAGGGACAGGGGGCTTATGCTATTTCCACGAGCAGTACTTC.

This clonotype was counted many times. V is TRBV20-1 and J is TRBJ2-2, with D perhaps matching TRBD2 (5 bases). The CDR3 sequence is 14 residues long. Germline loops: CDR1 DFQATT, CDR2 SNEGSKA (reference sequence). V was trimmed by 8 bases and J by 5 bases, leaving 18 bases between them. The CDR3 DNA reads TGCAGTTCTCCATCCGGGGTAGGAACCGGGGAGCTGTTTTTT. Its translation is CSSPSGVGTGELFF.

Many counts were recorded for this clonotype. The chain combines TRBV3-1 with TRBJ1-5; maybe TRBD1 (6 bases). The CDR3 loop spans 16 amino acids. V lost 3 bases, J lost 5 bases, and 17 bases lay in between. The germline V gene has CDR1 LGHDT and CDR2 YNNKEL (reference sequence). DNA for the CDR3: TGTGCCAGCAGCCATGTGACGGGCAGGGGTGATCAGCCCCAGCATTTT. As protein: CASSHVTGRGDQPQHF. The entire variable domain, with the rest obtained from reference TRBV3-1 and TRBJ1-5, is as follows: DTAVSQTPKYLVTQMGNDKSIKCEQNLGHDTMYWYKQDSKKFLKIMFSYNNKELIINETVPNRFSPKSPDKAHLNLHINSLELGDSAVYFCASSHVTGRGDQPQHFGDGTRLSIL.

This clonotype was detected only a few times. V gene TRBV5-5 combines with J gene TRBJ2-2; 7 bases map to TRBD1. Per germline, CDR1 SGHKS and CDR2 YYEKEE (reference sequence). This CDR3 comprises 15 residues. Trimming removed 1 base from V and 7 bases from J; junction bases left unmatched: 7. CDR3 coding DNA: TGTGCCAGCAGCTTGAAAGGGGGCGCGATCGGGGAGCTGTTTTTT. It codes for CASSLKGGAIGELFF.

Ten or more counts support this clonotype. The chain uses TRBV7-9 and TRBJ1-2, with D perhaps TRBD1 (6 bases). Trimming removed 1 base from V and 7 bases from J, with 16 bases in between. Germline CDR1 is SEHNR and CDR2 is FQNEAQ (reference sequence). CDR3 length: 15 residues. CDR3 nucleotides: TGTGCCAGCAGCTTAGACCCGACAGGCGGGAGTGGCTACACCTTC. It specifies CASSLDPTGGSGYTF.

On this clonotype itself: One end of the junction fails to match germline, which may point to a read error. The chain employs TRBV5-1 and TRBJ2-6; D is possibly TRBD1 (6 bases). The CDR3 extends over 16 amino acids. CDR1 SGHRS and CDR2 YFSETQ come from the germline V gene. CDR3 in amino acids: CASSLTGQYGSNVLTF. CDR3 bases: TGCGCCAGCAGCTTGACAGGGCAGTATGGGTCCAACGTCCTGACTTTC.

The table lists this clonotype with many counts. V and J are TRBV20-1 and TRBJ2-3; D perhaps matches TRBD1 (7 bases). This CDR3 has 14 residues. Trimming left V 6 bases short and J 1 base short, with 14 bases between. From germline, CDR1 is DFQATT and CDR2 SNEGSKA (reference sequence). CDR3 nucleotides: TGCAGTGCCAGGGGGGTGTACCGCACAGATACGCAGTATTTT. This gives the protein CSARGVYRTDTQYF.

This clonotype was seen at least ten times. The chain joins TRBV7-9 to TRBJ1-1; 8 positions agree with TRBD1. From germline, CDR1 is SEHNR and CDR2 FQNEAQ (reference sequence). CDR3 length: 15 residues. With V trimmed by 4 bases and J by 10 bases, 14 bases remained unmatched. In nucleotides, the CDR3 is TGTGCCAGCAGCTCATCCGACAGGGGAGCAGTGGCAGCTTTCTTT. It is translated as CASSSSDRGAVAAFF.

The chain employs TRBV7-2 and TRBJ1-1; D gene uncertain. Germline CDR1 and CDR2: SGHTA and FQGNSA. V was pared by 8 bases and J by 4 bases, with 14 bases between. This CDR3 has 13 residues. CDR3 amino acids: CASRARSPTEAFF. CDR3 DNA: TGTGCCAGCCGCGCTCGGAGCCCCACTGAAGCTTTCTTT.

The rearrangement links TRBV5-1 to TRBJ2-2; TRBD2 aligns across 8 bases. The CDR3 is 15 residues long. Trimming removed 0 bases from V and 4 bases from J; junction bases left unmatched: 2. CDR1 is SGHRS, CDR2 YFSETQ, per germline. DNA of the CDR3: TGCGCCAGCAGCTTGGCTAGCGGGTCCACCGGGGAGCTGTTTTTT. Translation gives CASSLASGSTGELFF.

This clonotype was observed at least ten times. The genes are TRBV5-1 and TRBJ2-5; D call uncertain. Germline values: CDR1 SGHRS, CDR2 YFSETQ. The CDR3 sequence is 15 residues long. Between the trimmed V and J ends, which lost 0 bases and 1 base, there was a span of 10 bases. The CDR3 DNA reads TGCGCCAGCAGCTTGGCCTGGGCGGCCCAAGAGACCCAGTACTTC. It codes for CASSLAWAAQETQYF.

This clonotype was found many times. The rearrangement links TRBV12-3 or TRBV12-4 to TRBJ2-5; the match to TRBD2 covers 8 bases. The ends lost 6 bases at V and 7 bases at J; junction bases unmatched: 19. This CDR3 has 17 amino acids. The chain's CDR3 is CASSRGTGTSPVGTQYF. In nucleotides, the CDR3 is TGTGCCAGCAGCCGAGGGACCGGGACTAGTCCTGTGGGGACCCAGTACTTC.

CDR3 bases: TGTGCCAGCAGCCAAGGGGCGGGACTAGTAGTTAATGAGCAGTTCTTC. Translated, it gives CASSQGAGLVVNEQFF. The chain recombines TRBV28 with TRBJ2-1; 8 bases agree with TRBD2. Germline CDR1 MDHEN, CDR2 SYDVKM. The CDR3 sequence is 16 residues long. Losses at the gene ends were 6 bases for V and 7 bases for J; bases not matched to a gene: 14.

This clonotype was observed at least ten times. This chain joins TRBV7-9 and TRBJ1-2; D not certain. The CDR3 covers 13 residues. CDR1 is SEHNR and CDR2 is FQNEAQ in the germline V gene (reference sequence). The V gene lost 5 bases and the J gene lost 6 bases, with 13 bases spanning the gap. DNA of the CDR3: TGTGCCAGCAGCCCTCGTGGGCAAAATGGCTACACCTTC. Its translation is CASSPRGQNGYTF.

This clonotype was recorded a few times. The J gene is TRBJ2-3, the V gene TRBV28; D remains unclear. The ends were cut back, 5 bases at V and 2 bases at J, with 23 bases in the middle. The CDR3 has 18 amino acids. Germline CDR1 reads MDHEN; CDR2 reads SYDVKM. Written as DNA, the CDR3 is TGTGCCAGCAGTACTTCTTTGGGCTCCCTAATTTTCACAGATACGCAGTATTTT. Its translation is CASSTSLGSLIFTDTQYF.